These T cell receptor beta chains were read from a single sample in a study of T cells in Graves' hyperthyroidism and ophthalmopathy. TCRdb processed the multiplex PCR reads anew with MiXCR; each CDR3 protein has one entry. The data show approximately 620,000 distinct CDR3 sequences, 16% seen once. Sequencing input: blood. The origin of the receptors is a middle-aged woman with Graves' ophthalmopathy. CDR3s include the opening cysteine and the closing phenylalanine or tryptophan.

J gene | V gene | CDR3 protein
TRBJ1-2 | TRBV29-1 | CSVEGVRGEGYTF
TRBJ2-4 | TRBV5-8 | CASSLRGRVDIQYF
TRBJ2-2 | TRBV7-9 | CASSSRDRGTGELFF
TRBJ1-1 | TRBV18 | CATSLGRNTEAFF
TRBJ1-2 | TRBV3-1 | CASSQDLRKGSLDYGYTF
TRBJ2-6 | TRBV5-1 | CASSLVQRRGANVLTF
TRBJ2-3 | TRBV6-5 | CASSYVEAGGTDTQYF
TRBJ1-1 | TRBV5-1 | CASSWGSRNTEAFF
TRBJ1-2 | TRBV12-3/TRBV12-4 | CASSFLTAGGYGYTF
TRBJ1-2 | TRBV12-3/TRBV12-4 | CASSLPPNYGYTF
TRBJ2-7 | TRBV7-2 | CASSSHREYEQYF
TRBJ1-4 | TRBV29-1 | CSVEGSGPDEKLFF
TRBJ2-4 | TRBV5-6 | CASSLRGLAKNIQYF
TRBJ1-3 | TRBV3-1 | CASSRKGTGNTIYF